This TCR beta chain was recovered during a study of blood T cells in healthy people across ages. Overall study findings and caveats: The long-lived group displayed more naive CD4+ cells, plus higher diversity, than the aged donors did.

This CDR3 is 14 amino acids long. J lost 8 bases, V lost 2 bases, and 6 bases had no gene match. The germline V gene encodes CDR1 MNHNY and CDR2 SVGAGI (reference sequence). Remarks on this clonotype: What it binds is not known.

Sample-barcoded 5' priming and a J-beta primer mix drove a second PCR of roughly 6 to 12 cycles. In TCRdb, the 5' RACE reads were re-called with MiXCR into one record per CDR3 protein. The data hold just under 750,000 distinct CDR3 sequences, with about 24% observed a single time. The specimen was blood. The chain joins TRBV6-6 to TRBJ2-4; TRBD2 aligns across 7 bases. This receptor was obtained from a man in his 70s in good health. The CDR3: CASSYGQSGDIQYF. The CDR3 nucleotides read TGTGCCAGCAGTTACGGCCAGAGCGGGGACATTCAGTACTTC.